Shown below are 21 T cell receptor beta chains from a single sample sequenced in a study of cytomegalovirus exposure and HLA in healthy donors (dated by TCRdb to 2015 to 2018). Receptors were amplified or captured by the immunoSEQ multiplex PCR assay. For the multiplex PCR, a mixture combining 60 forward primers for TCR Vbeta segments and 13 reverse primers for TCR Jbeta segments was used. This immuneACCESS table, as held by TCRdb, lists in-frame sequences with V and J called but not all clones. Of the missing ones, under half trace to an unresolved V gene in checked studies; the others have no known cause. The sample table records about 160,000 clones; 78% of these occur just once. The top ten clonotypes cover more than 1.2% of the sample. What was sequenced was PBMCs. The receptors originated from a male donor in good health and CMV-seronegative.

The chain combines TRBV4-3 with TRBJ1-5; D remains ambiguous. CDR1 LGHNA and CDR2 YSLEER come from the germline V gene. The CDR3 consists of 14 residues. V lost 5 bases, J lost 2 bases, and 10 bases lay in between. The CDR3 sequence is CASSKASGNQPQHF. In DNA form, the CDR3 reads TGCGCCAGCAGCAAAGCCAGTGGCAATCAGCCCCAGCATTTT.

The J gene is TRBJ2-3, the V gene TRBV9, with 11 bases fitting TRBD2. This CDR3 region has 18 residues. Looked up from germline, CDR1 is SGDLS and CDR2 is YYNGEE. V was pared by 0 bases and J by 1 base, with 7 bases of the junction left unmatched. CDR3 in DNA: TGTGCCAGCAGCGTAGCTGTCCTAGCGGGGGGACGCACAGATACGCAGTATTTT. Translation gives CASSVAVLAGGRTDTQYF.

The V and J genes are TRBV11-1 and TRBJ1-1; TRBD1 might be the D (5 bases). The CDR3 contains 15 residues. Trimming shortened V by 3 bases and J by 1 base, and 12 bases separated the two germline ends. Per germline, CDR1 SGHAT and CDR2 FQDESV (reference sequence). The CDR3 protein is CASSFITGGNTEAFF. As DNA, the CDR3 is TGTGCCAGCAGCTTCATTACCGGGGGGAACACTGAAGCTTTCTTT.

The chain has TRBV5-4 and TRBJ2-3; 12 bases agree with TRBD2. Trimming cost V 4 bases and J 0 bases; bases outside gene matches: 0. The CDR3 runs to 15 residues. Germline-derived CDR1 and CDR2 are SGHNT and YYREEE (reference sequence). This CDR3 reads CASSLAGGSTDTQYF. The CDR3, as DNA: TGTGCCAGCAGCCTAGCGGGGGGGAGCACAGATACGCAGTATTTT.

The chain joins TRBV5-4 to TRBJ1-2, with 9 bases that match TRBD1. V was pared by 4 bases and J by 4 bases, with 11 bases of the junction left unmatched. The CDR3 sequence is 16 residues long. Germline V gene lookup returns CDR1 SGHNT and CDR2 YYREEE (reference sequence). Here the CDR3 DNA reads TGTGCCAGCAGCCATAGAAAGCCGGGACAGGGCTATGGCTACACCTTC. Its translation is CASSHRKPGQGYGYTF.

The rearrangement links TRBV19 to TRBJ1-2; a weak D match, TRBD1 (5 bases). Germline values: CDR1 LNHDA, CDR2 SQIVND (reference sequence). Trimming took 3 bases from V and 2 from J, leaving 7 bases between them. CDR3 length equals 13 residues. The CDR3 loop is CASSIGGNYGYTF. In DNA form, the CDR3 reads TGTGCCAGTAGTATCGGGGGAAACTATGGCTACACCTTC.

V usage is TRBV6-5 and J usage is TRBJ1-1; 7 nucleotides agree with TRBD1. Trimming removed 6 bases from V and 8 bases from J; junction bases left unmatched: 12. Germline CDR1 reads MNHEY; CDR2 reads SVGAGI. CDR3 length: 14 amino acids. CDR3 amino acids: CASSRTHRGREAFF. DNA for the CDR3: TGTGCCAGCAGCCGTACTCACAGGGGACGCGAAGCTTTCTTT.

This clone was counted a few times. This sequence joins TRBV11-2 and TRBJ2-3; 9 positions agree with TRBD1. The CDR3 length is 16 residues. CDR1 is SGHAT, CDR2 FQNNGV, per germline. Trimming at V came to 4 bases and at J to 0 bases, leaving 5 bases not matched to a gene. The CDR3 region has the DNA TGTGCCAGCAGCTCCTACAGGGGGCGCAGCACAGATACGCAGTATTTT. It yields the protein CASSSYRGRSTDTQYF.

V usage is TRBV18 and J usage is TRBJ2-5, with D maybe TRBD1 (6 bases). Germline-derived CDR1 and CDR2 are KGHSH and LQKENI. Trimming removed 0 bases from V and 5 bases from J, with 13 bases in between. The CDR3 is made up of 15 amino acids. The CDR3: CASSPPSQGAETQYF. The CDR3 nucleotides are TGTGCCAGCTCACCACCCTCACAGGGAGCGGAGACCCAGTACTTC.

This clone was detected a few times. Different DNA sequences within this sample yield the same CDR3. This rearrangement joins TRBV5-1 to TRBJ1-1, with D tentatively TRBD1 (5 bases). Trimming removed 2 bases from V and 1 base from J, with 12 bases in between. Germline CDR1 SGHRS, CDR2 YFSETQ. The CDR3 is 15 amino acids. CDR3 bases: TGCGCCAGCAGCTTAGGAGGGGCGAGGAACACTGAAGCTTTCTTT. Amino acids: CASSLGGARNTEAFF.

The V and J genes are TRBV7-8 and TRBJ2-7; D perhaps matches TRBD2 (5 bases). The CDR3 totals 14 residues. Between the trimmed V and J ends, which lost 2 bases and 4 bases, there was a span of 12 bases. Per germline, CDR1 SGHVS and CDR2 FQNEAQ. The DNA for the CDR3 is TGTGCCAGCAGCTTATCCGGGATGGGGTACGAGCAGTACTTC. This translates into CASSLSGMGYEQYF. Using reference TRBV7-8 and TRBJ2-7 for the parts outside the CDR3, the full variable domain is GAGVSQSPRYKVAKRGQDVALRCDPISGHVSLFWYQQALGQGPEFLTYFQNEAQLDKSGLPSDRFFAERPEGSVSTLKIQRTQQEDSAVYLCASSLSGMGYEQYFGPGTRLTVT.

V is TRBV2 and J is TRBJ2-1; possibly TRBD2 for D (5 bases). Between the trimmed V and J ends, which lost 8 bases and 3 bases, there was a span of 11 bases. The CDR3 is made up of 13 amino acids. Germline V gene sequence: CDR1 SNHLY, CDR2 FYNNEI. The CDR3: CASLSGYYNEQFF. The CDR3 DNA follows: TGTGCCAGCTTAAGCGGCTACTACAATGAGCAGTTCTTC.

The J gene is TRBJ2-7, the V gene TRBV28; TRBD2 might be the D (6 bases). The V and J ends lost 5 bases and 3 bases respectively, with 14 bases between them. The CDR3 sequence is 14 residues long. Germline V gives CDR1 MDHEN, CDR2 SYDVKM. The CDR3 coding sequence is TGTGCCAGCAGTGTTGCGGGACCCCTCTACGAGCAGTACTTC. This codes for CASSVAGPLYEQYF.

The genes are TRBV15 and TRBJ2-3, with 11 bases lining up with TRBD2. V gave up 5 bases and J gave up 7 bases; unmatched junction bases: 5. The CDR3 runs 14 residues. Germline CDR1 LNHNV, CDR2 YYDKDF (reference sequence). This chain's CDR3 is CATSGSGGANTQYF. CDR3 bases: TGTGCCACCAGCGGTAGCGGGGGGGCGAATACGCAGTATTTT.

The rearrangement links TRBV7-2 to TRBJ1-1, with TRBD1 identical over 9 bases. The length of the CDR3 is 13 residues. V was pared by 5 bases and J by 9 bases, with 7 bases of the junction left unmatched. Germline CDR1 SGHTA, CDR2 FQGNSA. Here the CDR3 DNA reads TGTGCCAGCAGCCCAGACAGGGGGAGTCAAGCTTTCTTT. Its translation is CASSPDRGSQAFF.

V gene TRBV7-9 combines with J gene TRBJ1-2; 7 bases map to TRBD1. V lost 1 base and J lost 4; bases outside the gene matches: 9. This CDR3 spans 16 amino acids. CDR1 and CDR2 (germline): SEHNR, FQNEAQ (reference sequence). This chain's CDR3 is CASSLGLTGNIYGYTF. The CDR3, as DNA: TGTGCCAGCAGCTTAGGCCTGACAGGGAATATCTATGGCTACACCTTC.

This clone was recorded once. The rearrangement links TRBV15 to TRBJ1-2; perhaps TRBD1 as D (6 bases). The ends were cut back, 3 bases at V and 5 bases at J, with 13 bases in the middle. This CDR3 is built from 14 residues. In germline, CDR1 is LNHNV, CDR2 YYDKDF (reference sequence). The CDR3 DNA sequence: TGTGCCACCAGCAGTCCAGGGGCAAATTATGGCTACACCTTC. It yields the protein CATSSPGANYGYTF.

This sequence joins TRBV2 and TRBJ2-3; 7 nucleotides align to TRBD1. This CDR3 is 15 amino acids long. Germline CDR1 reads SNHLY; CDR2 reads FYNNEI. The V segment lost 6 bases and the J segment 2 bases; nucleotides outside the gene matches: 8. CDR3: CASSETGTVTDTQYF. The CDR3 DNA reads TGTGCCAGCAGCGAAACCGGGACAGTCACAGATACGCAGTATTTT.

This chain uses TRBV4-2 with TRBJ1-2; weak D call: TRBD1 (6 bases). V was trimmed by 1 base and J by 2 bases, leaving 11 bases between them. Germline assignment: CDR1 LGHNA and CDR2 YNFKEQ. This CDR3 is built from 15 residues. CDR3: CASSQVGTRNYGYTF. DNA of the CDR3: TGTGCCAGCAGCCAAGTCGGGACAAGGAACTATGGCTACACCTTC.

The DNA for the CDR3 is TGCGCCAGCAGCCAAGAGGGCAGGGTCTCTGGAAACACCATATATTTT. Translated, it gives CASSQEGRVSGNTIYF. This sequence joins TRBV4-3 and TRBJ1-3, with D perhaps matching TRBD1 (5 bases). Trimming stripped 0 bases from V and 0 bases from J, with 9 bases between. CDR3 length: 16 residues. Looked up from germline, CDR1 is LGHNA and CDR2 is YSLEER.

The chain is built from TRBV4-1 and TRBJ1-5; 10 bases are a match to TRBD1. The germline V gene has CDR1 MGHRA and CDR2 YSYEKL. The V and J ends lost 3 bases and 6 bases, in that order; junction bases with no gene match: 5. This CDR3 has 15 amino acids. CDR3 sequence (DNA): TGCGCCAGCAGCCAGAGGACAGGGGGGGGTCAGCCCCAGCATTTT. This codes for CASSQRTGGGQPQHF.